The TCR beta chain under discussion was sequenced for a study of blood T cell repertoires in COVID-19. At the level of the study: The United States, Italy and Spain provided the acute and convalescent COVID-19 samples.

The germline gives CDR1 LGHDT, CDR2 YNNKEL (reference sequence). V was clipped by 2 bases and J by 8 bases; unmatched bases: 6. CDR3 size: 14 residues. Original analysis: Amplification with reference gene primers provided the estimates of nucleated cell counts. This table comes from immunoSEQ multiplex PCR, and its TCRdb copy is limited to in-frame clones, with some not included. For V, J and clone size, that table is used; D and trimming come from the DNA. The sample contains about 200,000 clones, 82% of which appear only once. The chain employs TRBV3-1 (or the pseudogene TRBV3-2) and TRBJ2-1, with 7 bases lining up with TRBD2. The specimen sequenced was peripheral blood. This sequence originates from a human donor with acute or convalescent COVID-19. The donor label of this sample is uncertain. The CDR3 DNA is TGTGCCAGCAGCCAACTCCCGACTAGCCATGAGCAGTTCTTC. Amino acid sequence: CASSQLPTSHEQFF.